This T cell receptor beta chain appears in the sequencing data of a study of STAT5B mutations in CD4+ large granular lymphocyte leukemia. The sample holds one count of this clone. The antigen remains unidentified. V was clipped by 2 bases and J by 4 bases, with 12 bases between them. The CDR3 covers 14 residues. The germline gives CDR1 SGHAT, CDR2 FQNNGV. Some clones are missing from TCRdb's copy, which holds only in-frame ones; the method was immunoSEQ multiplex PCR. The repertoire consists of 30,000 or so clones, with more than 65% occurring once and the leading ten covering over 2%. Whole-study findings and limits: TRBV06-family usage was enriched in top patient clones (8/27) versus controls (2/35).

This sequence originates from a human donor in good health. Sequenced sample: CD4+ T cells from blood buffy coats. The rearrangement uses TRBV11-2 and TRBJ2-7; D possibly matches TRBD1 or TRBD2 (5 bases each). The CDR3 DNA sequence: TGTGCCAGCAGCTTATCGAACGGGGCGTACGAGCAGTACTTC. Amino acids: CASSLSNGAYEQYF.